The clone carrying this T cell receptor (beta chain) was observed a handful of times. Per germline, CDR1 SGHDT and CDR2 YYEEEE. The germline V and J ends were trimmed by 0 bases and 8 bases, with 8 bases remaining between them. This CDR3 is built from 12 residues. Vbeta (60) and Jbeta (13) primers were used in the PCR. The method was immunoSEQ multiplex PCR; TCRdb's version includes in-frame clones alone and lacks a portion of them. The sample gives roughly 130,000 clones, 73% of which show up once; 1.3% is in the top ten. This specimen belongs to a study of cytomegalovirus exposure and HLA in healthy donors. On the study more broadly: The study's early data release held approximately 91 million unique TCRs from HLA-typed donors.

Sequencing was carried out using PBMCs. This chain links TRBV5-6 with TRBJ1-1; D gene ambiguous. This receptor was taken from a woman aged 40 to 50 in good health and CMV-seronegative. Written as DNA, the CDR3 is TGTGCCAGCAGCTTGGAAGGAGTAGAAGCTTTCTTT. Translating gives CASSLEGVEAFF.